These 22 T cell receptor beta chains came from one sample sequenced in a study of chemoradiotherapy in HPV16-positive cancers. Generated by immunoSEQ multiplex PCR, the TCRdb table keeps only in-frame clones and is missing some. The sample lists about 67,000 clones, roughly 90% occurring once. Sequencing was performed on blood, taken from a patient who underwent chemoradiotherapy. Source of these receptors: a human donor with HPV-associated anogenital cancer.

V is TRBV7-2 and J is TRBJ2-7, with D maybe TRBD2 (5 bases). The CDR3 extends over 15 amino acids. V gave up 0 bases and J gave up 3 bases, with 12 bases separating them. Germline CDR1 and CDR2: SGHTA and FQGNSA. The CDR3 is CASSLAQAALYEQYF. CDR3 DNA sequence: TGTGCCAGCAGCTTAGCGCAAGCGGCTCTCTACGAGCAGTACTTC.

This clone was observed a handful of times. The chain joins TRBV6-4 to TRBJ2-3; 9 bases are shared with TRBD2. Germline V gene lookup returns CDR1 MRHNA and CDR2 SNTAGT. J lost 1 base, V lost 0 bases, and 2 bases had no gene match. There are 16 residues in the CDR3. Here the CDR3 reads CASSDSVAGGTDTQYF. The CDR3 nucleotides are TGTGCCAGCAGTGACTCGGTAGCGGGAGGCACAGATACGCAGTATTTT.

The chain carries TRBV5-1 and TRBJ1-6, with D perhaps TRBD1 (5 bases). CDR1 and CDR2 (germline): SGHRS, YFSETQ. Trimming took off 5 bases at V and 7 bases at J, with 19 bases between the two ends. The CDR3 is made up of 16 amino acids. In DNA, the CDR3 is TGCGCCAGCAGTCCTAGGGAGTTCAAGGGGAATTCACCCCTCCACTTT. Its protein is CASSPREFKGNSPLHF.

The chain is built from TRBV6-5 and TRBJ2-2; D may match TRBD1 or TRBD2 (5 bases each). The length of the CDR3 is 15 residues. Germline-derived CDR1 and CDR2 are MNHEY and SVGAGI. Trimming left V 0 bases short and J 7 bases short, with 12 bases between. CDR3: CASSYSSGRVGELFF. In DNA form, the CDR3 reads TGTGCCAGCAGTTACTCCTCGGGACGGGTCGGGGAGCTGTTTTTT.

The CDR3 region has the DNA TGTGCCAGCAGCTTAGGGGTCGCGGGAATGGGAGGCTACACCTTC. This gives the protein CASSLGVAGMGGYTF. The rearrangement uses TRBV7-8 and TRBJ1-2; D not resolved. Germline V gives CDR1 SGHVS, CDR2 FQNEAQ. The CDR3 has 15 residues. The ends were cut back, 1 base at V and 8 bases at J, with 17 bases in the middle.

The rearrangement links TRBV28 to TRBJ1-4; D gene uncertain. Germline V CDR1 and CDR2: MDHEN, SYDVKM. CDR3 length equals 15 residues. Between the trimmed V and J ends, which lost 4 bases and 0 bases, there was a span of 9 bases. The CDR3 spells CASSSPQATNEKLFF. The CDR3 bases are TGTGCCAGCAGTTCACCCCAAGCAACTAATGAAAAACTGTTTTTT.

The rearrangement uses TRBV6-5 and TRBJ1-2; perhaps TRBD1 as D (6 bases). Germline lookup yields CDR1 MNHEY and CDR2 SVGAGI. Trimming took off 6 bases at V and 4 bases at J, with 18 bases between the two ends. This CDR3 is 15 amino acids long. DNA of the CDR3: TGTGCCAGCAGAAATCAGGGGAACGGGGCCTATGGCTACACCTTC. It yields the protein CASRNQGNGAYGYTF.

The chain combines TRBV19 with TRBJ1-5; TRBD1 is a possible D gene (6 bases). Germline values: CDR1 LNHDA, CDR2 SQIVND (reference sequence). The germline V and J ends were trimmed by 5 bases and 2 bases, with 19 bases remaining between them. The CDR3 runs to 17 residues. CDR3 sequence: CASSAPGGAGGNQPQHF. The CDR3 DNA follows: TGTGCCAGTAGTGCCCCCGGTGGGGCAGGGGGCAATCAGCCCCAGCATTTT.

The chain uses TRBV6-1 and TRBJ1-2; D may be TRBD1 (5 bases). V lost 4 bases and J 7 bases, leaving 7 bases between the germline ends. The CDR3 runs to 11 residues. Per the germline V gene, CDR1 is MNHNS and CDR2 is SASEGT. The CDR3 loop is CASSVGAGYTF. As DNA, the CDR3 is TGTGCCAGCAGTGTAGGGGCTGGCTACACCTTC.

CDR3 nucleotide sequence: TGTGCCACCACAAAGGACCTTCCTAACTATGGCTACACCTTC. Protein: CATTKDLPNYGYTF. The rearrangement joins TRBV5-6 to TRBJ1-2, with unresolved D. CDR1 SGHDT and CDR2 YYEEEE come from the germline V gene. The CDR3 contains 14 residues. Trimming cost V 9 bases and J 0 bases, with 15 bases left between them.

The chain joins TRBV7-2 to TRBJ2-5; no clear D. Gene TRBJ2-7 matches the end of the DNA better, so the J call may be wrong. There are 11 residues in the CDR3. CDR1 is SGHTA and CDR2 is FQGNSA in the germline V gene. This CDR3 reads CASSLRYEQYF. The DNA for the CDR3 is TGTGCCAGCAGCTTGCGGTACGAGCAGTACTTC.

This clone has a handful of counts. The chain recombines TRBV7-6 with TRBJ2-1, with 7 bases fitting TRBD2. After removal of 2 bases from V and 5 bases from J, the junction contained 15 bases not matched to a gene. The CDR3 spans 18 residues. The germline gives CDR1 SGHVS, CDR2 FNYEAQ. The CDR3 DNA follows: TGTGCCAGCAGCTTATCTTGGGGGGGGACTTACCTAGACAATGAGCAGTTCTTC. Residues: CASSLSWGGTYLDNEQFF.

This chain connects TRBV14 to TRBJ2-5; a weak D match, TRBD2 (6 bases). CDR1 is SGHDN and CDR2 is FVKESK in the germline V gene. The CDR3 sequence is 15 residues long. The V and J ends lost 1 base and 2 bases respectively, with 11 bases between them. The CDR3 region has the DNA TGTGCCAGCAGCCAAGGGTCAGGGAGGCAAGAGACCCAGTACTTC. It yields the protein CASSQGSGRQETQYF.

The chain couples TRBV5-1 to TRBJ1-5; possibly TRBD1 for D (5 bases). This CDR3 has 15 amino acids. Germline CDR1 and CDR2: SGHRS and YFSETQ. Trimming left V 1 base short and J 6 bases short, with 14 bases between. The DNA for the CDR3 is TGCGCCAGCAGCTTGTCGGGACTAGGAGTTCAGCCCCAGCATTTT. This sequence encodes CASSLSGLGVQPQHF.

Comments on this clone: The sample contains more than one DNA sequence encoding this CDR3. The J gene is TRBJ2-1, the V gene TRBV6-6; D is unresolved. V was clipped by 2 bases and J by 3 bases, with 8 bases between them. The CDR3 is 14 residues long. Germline CDR1 is MNHNY and CDR2 is SVGAGI (reference sequence). CDR3 protein: CASSYSRVYNEQFF. The DNA for the CDR3 is TGTGCCAGCAGTTACAGTCGGGTCTACAATGAGCAGTTCTTC.

J is TRBJ1-6 and V is TRBV10-1; a possible D gene is TRBD1 (6 bases). With 6 bases removed from V and 7 bases from J, the gap between germline ends came to 10 bases. Germline loops: CDR1 WNHNN, CDR2 SYGVQD (reference sequence). The CDR3 has 13 amino acids. CDR3 bases: TGCGCCAGCAGCCGGGACACAAATTCACCCCTCCACTTT. Translating gives CASSRDTNSPLHF.

The chain employs TRBV5-1 and TRBJ1-6; D unclear. Looked up from germline, CDR1 is SGHRS and CDR2 is YFSETQ. The CDR3 is 10 residues long. V gave up 7 bases and J gave up 12 bases, with 8 bases separating them. This chain's CDR3 is CASPARPLHF. In DNA, the CDR3 is TGCGCCAGCCCCGCGCGACCCCTCCACTTT.

The rearrangement joins TRBV5-1 to TRBJ1-2; D is ambiguous. V lost 4 bases, J lost 1 base, and 11 bases lay in between. This CDR3 has 14 amino acids. Germline values: CDR1 SGHRS, CDR2 YFSETQ. The CDR3 reads CASSALQSNYGYTF. DNA for the CDR3: TGCGCCAGCAGCGCCCTACAGAGTAACTATGGCTACACCTTC.

The V call is TRBV7-9, the J call TRBJ1-1, with D perhaps TRBD1 (5 bases). Germline V gene sequence: CDR1 SEHNR, CDR2 FQNEAQ (reference sequence). With 3 bases removed from V and 2 bases from J, the gap between germline ends came to 10 bases. CDR3 size: 14 residues. The CDR3 bases are TGTGCCAGCAGCTTTGACAGCGCCAACACTGAAGCTTTCTTT. This sequence encodes CASSFDSANTEAFF.

The rearrangement uses TRBV7-9 and TRBJ2-7; no clear D gene. Germline CDR1 is SEHNR and CDR2 is FQNEAQ (reference sequence). This CDR3 has 12 amino acids. V gave up 4 bases and J gave up 3 bases, with 7 bases separating them. CDR3 bases: TGTGCCAGCAGCTCTTCCCTCTACGAGCAGTACTTC. Amino acid sequence: CASSSSLYEQYF.

The chain couples TRBV7-2 to TRBJ2-3, with TRBD1 matching 8 bases. The V segment lost 3 bases and the J segment 4 bases; nucleotides outside the gene matches: 3. Germline CDR1 SGHTA, CDR2 FQGNSA. The CDR3 has 14 residues. CDR3 nucleotide sequence: TGTGCCAGCAGCTTGCAGGGGGCCCCAGATACGCAGTATTTT. Translation: CASSLQGAPDTQYF. The complete variable domain, with remaining parts taken from reference TRBV7-2 and TRBJ2-3, reads GAGVSQSPSNKVTEKGKDVELRCDPISGHTALYWYRQSLGQGLEFLIYFQGNSAPDKSGLPSDRFSAERTGGSVSTLTIQRTQQEDSAVYLCASSLQGAPDTQYFGPGTRLTVL.

J is TRBJ1-1 and V is TRBV7-8; D uncertain. This CDR3 has 13 residues. Deletions cut 5 bases from V and 6 bases from J, with 13 bases between. Germline CDR1 reads SGHVS; CDR2 reads FQNEAQ. CDR3: CASSRRRESEAFF. CDR3 nucleotides: TGTGCCAGCAGCCGCCGCCGGGAATCTGAAGCTTTCTTT.